A single sample gave rise to the 29 T cell receptor beta chains below, sequenced in a study of T cells after yellow fever vaccination (dated by TCRdb to between 2018 and 2020). The library was made by 5' RACE. Sequencing relied on an Illumina HiSeq 2500. TCRdb itself trimmed the public reads at Q25 with fastp, ran MiXCR and retained productive beta chains. Every entry covers one CDR3 protein and lists the most common genes and DNA from its rows. Counted in this sample were about 110,000 distinct CDR3 sequences; 8.4% of them appeared once. The biggest ten clones account for over 25% of the sample. In the paper's terms, the treatment or condition label means: live attenuated yellow fever vaccine strain. The sample in question was CD8+ T cells sorted from PBMCs, obtained 45 days after the yellow fever booster vaccination. These receptors originate from a man aged 30-40 years who received the YFV17D yellow fever vaccine.

This clonotype was observed a handful of times. This sequence joins TRBV7-3 and TRBJ2-7; TRBD1 aligns across 9 bases. The CDR3 has 18 amino acids. Per the germline V gene, CDR1 is SGHTA and CDR2 is FQGTGA. V gave up 0 bases and J gave up 0 bases; unmatched junction bases: 9. Here the CDR3 reads CASSLTALGTGNSYEQYF. The CDR3 region has the DNA TGTGCCAGCAGCTTAACAGCCCTCGGGACAGGGAACTCCTACGAGCAGTACTTC. Full variable domain (rest looked up from reference TRBV7-3 and TRBJ2-7): GAGVSQTPSNKVTEKGKYVELRCDPISGHTALYWYRQSLGQGPEFLIYFQGTGAADDSGLPNDRFFAVRPEGSVSTLKIQRTERGDSAVYLCASSLTALGTGNSYEQYFGPGTRLTVT.

This clonotype was seen many times. This CDR3 reads CSASMPPEQFF. In DNA, the CDR3 is TGCAGTGCTAGCATGCCCCCAGAGCAGTTCTTC. This sequence joins TRBV20-1 and TRBJ2-1; no definite D call. V was cut by 3 bases and J by 10 bases, with 10 bases left in between. The CDR3 consists of 11 residues. Germline assignment: CDR1 DFQATT and CDR2 SNEGSKA (reference sequence).

With respect to this clonotype: At one boundary the junction diverges from the germline segment, which might be a read error. The chain uses TRBV4-3 and TRBJ2-1; 7 positions agree with TRBD1. Germline CDR1 and CDR2: LGHNA and YSLEER. This CDR3 contains 15 residues. CDR3 amino acids: CASSPGTVTYNERFF. CDR3 DNA sequence: TGCGCCAGCAGCCCCGGGACAGTCACATACAATGAGCGGTTCTTC.

This clonotype has just a few counts. The chain carries TRBV9 and TRBJ2-2; TRBD2 matches at 7 bases. The CDR3 totals 14 residues. From germline, CDR1 is SGDLS and CDR2 YYNGEE. V lost 6 bases and J lost 3; bases outside the gene matches: 5. CDR3 sequence reads: CASTGSGDTGELFF. The CDR3 coding sequence is TGTGCCAGCACCGGGAGCGGGGACACCGGGGAGCTGTTTTTT.

This clonotype appeared many times. In nucleotides, the CDR3 is TGTGCCAGCAGTTACTCGGTGGACGAGCAGTACTTC. Residues: CASSYSVDEQYF. This sequence joins TRBV6-2 or TRBV6-3 and TRBJ2-7; D uncertain. Between the trimmed V and J ends, which lost 0 bases and 5 bases, there was a span of 5 bases. The germline gives CDR1 MNHEY, CDR2 SVGEGT. The CDR3 runs 12 residues.

The gene calls are TRBV4-3 and TRBJ2-7; 11 bases match TRBD1. V lost 0 bases and J lost 3; bases outside the gene matches: 1. The CDR3 runs 15 residues. Per germline, CDR1 LGHNA and CDR2 YSLEER. The CDR3 DNA is TGCGCCAGCAGCCAAGACGGGACAGGGGGCTACGAGCAGTACTTC. It encodes CASSQDGTGGYEQYF.

This clonotype showed up many times. The rearrangement joins TRBV10-1 to TRBJ2-2, with 8 bases aligning to TRBD2. With V trimmed by 8 bases and J by 7 bases, 6 bases remained unmatched. This CDR3 region has 13 residues. CDR1 WNHNN and CDR2 SYGVQD come from the germline V gene (reference sequence). The CDR3 DNA sequence: TGCGCCAGCGGCGTCACTAGCGGCGGGGAGCTGTTTTTT. It yields the protein CASGVTSGGELFF.

This clonotype was recorded at least ten times. The chain links TRBV6-5 to TRBJ2-1, with a weak D call TRBD1 (5 bases). CDR1 is MNHEY, CDR2 SVGAGI, per germline. V lost 4 bases to trimming and J lost 14 bases, with 12 bases between them. This CDR3 is built from 11 residues. CDR3 amino acids: CASSSGIREFF. The CDR3 DNA follows: TGTGCCAGCAGTTCAGGGATTAGGGAGTTCTTC.

As to this clonotype: Being one base from a much bigger clone, this may be a read error. The rearrangement uses TRBV4-3 and TRBJ2-1; D ambiguous. The closer fit of TRBJ2-7 to the DNA end suggests the J call may be wrong. The CDR3 spans 14 residues. Germline V gives CDR1 LGHNA, CDR2 YSLEER. For the CDR3, the DNA is TGCGCCAGCAGCCAAGATTTTTTAGGCGATGAGCAGTACTTC. This gives the protein CASSQDFLGDEQYF.

This rearrangement joins TRBV20-1 to TRBJ2-7, with 9 positions matching TRBD1. V lost 6 bases, J lost 5 bases, and 8 bases stayed unmatched. This CDR3 is 13 amino acids long. The germline CDR1 and CDR2 sequences are DFQATT and SNEGSKA (reference sequence). The CDR3 region is CSAGVGQGNEQYF. Written as DNA, the CDR3 is TGCAGTGCCGGGGTGGGACAGGGTAACGAGCAGTACTTC.

The genes are TRBV30 and TRBJ2-1; D is ambiguous. This CDR3 is 11 amino acids long. With 6 bases removed from V and 2 bases from J, the gap between germline ends came to 5 bases. Germline loops: CDR1 GTSNPN, CDR2 SVGIG (reference sequence). The CDR3 DNA sequence: TGTGCCTGTGAGGCCTACAATGAGCAGTTCTTC. Its translation: CACEAYNEQFF.

This clonotype was detected many times. The CDR3 DNA sequence: TGCAGCGTCAGGACAGGGCGCTACGAGCAGTACTTC. Translated, it gives CSVRTGRYEQYF. The rearrangement links TRBV29-1 to TRBJ2-7; 8 bases are shared with TRBD1. CDR1 is SQVTM and CDR2 is ANQGSEA in the germline V gene. The V segment lost 6 bases and the J segment 3 bases; nucleotides outside the gene matches: 4. This CDR3 has 12 amino acids.

This clonotype was detected many times. The rearrangement uses TRBV7-9 and TRBJ1-6; TRBD1 matches 9 bases. The CDR3 consists of 16 residues. J lost 6 bases, V lost 1 base, and 4 bases had no gene match. Germline CDR1 SEHNR, CDR2 FQNEAQ (reference sequence). CDR3 sequence: CASSLDTGGTNSPLHF. CDR3 in DNA: TGTGCCAGCAGCTTAGACACAGGGGGCACTAATTCACCCCTCCACTTT.

The sample holds a few counts of this clonotype. J is TRBJ2-1 and V is TRBV30; no clear D gene. CDR3 length: 13 residues. CDR1 is GTSNPN and CDR2 is SVGIG in the germline V gene (reference sequence). Between the trimmed V and J ends, which lost 3 bases and 6 bases, there was a span of 12 bases. The CDR3 here is CAWSPVMFNEQFF. CDR3 in DNA: TGTGCCTGGAGCCCCGTCATGTTCAATGAGCAGTTCTTC. Based on the CDR3 plus reference TRBV30 and TRBJ2-1, the full variable domain is SQTIHQWPATLVQPVGSPLSLECTVEGTSNPNLYWYRQAAGRGLQLLFYSVGIGQISSEVPQNLSASRPQDRQFILSSKKLLLSDSGFYLCAWSPVMFNEQFFGPGTRLTVL.

This clonotype was counted at least ten times. V is TRBV4-3 and J is TRBJ2-1; 11 bases fit TRBD2. Germline V gives CDR1 LGHNA, CDR2 YSLEER. J gave up 9 bases and V 2 bases, and 3 bases lay outside the gene matches. The CDR3 runs 14 residues. The CDR3 loop reads CASSQTSGSREQFF. The CDR3 coding sequence is TGCGCCAGCAGCCAAACTAGCGGGAGCCGTGAGCAGTTCTTC.

This clonotype was counted at least ten times. The rearrangement uses TRBV7-9 and TRBJ2-4, with 7 bases that match TRBD1. The CDR3 spans 15 residues. Germline-derived CDR1 and CDR2 are SEHNR and FQNEAQ (reference sequence). V shed 6 bases and J 8 bases; nucleotides not matched to a gene: 13. This CDR3 is CASRGETRDSHIQYF. CDR3 in DNA: TGTGCCAGCAGAGGGGAAACCCGGGACAGCCACATTCAGTACTTC. Together with reference TRBV7-9 and TRBJ2-4, the CDR3 gives the full variable domain: DTGVSQNPRHKITKRGQNVTFRCDPISEHNRLYWYRQTLGQGPEFLTYFQNEAQLEKSRLLSDRFSAERPKGSFSTLEIQRTEQGDSAMYLCASRGETRDSHIQYFGAGTRLSVL.

The chain links TRBV9 to TRBJ2-1; no definite D call. CDR3 size: 13 residues. CDR1 SGDLS and CDR2 YYNGEE come from the germline V gene. V lost 4 bases and J lost 8, with 13 bases in between. The CDR3 here is CASSPQIEDEQFF. The CDR3 DNA reads TGTGCCAGCAGCCCGCAAATAGAAGATGAGCAGTTCTTC.

The sample holds many counts of this clonotype. This chain links TRBV9 with TRBJ2-7; 11 bases line up with TRBD2. Germline CDR1 SGDLS, CDR2 YYNGEE. This CDR3 has 16 residues. V lost 4 bases, J lost 1 base, and 7 bases stayed unmatched. CDR3 sequence (DNA): TGTGCCAGCAGCTCCCCGGGACTAGCGGATTCCTACGAGCAGTACTTC. Translation: CASSSPGLADSYEQYF.

There are many counts of this clonotype. The CDR3: CASSYSIRLGTYEQYF. CDR3 nucleotides: TGTGCCAGCAGTTACTCCATTCGACTAGGCACCTACGAGCAGTACTTC. V and J are TRBV6-2 or TRBV6-3 and TRBJ2-7; D is possibly TRBD2 (6 bases). The germline V and J ends were trimmed by 0 bases and 2 bases, with 14 bases remaining between them. Per the germline V gene, CDR1 is MNHEY and CDR2 is SVGEGT. The CDR3 runs to 16 residues.

This sequence joins TRBV7-8 and TRBJ2-1; no reliable D call. CDR3 length equals 15 residues. Germline V gene sequence: CDR1 SGHVS, CDR2 FQNEAQ. Trimming took off 2 bases at V and 2 bases at J, with 10 bases between the two ends. The CDR3, as DNA: TGTGCCAGCAGCTTAAGTCTTAGCACCTACAATGAGCAGTTCTTC. Residues: CASSLSLSTYNEQFF.

The table lists this clonotype with many counts. The genes are TRBV12-3 or TRBV12-4 and TRBJ1-2; the match to TRBD1 covers 9 bases. The CDR3 consists of 15 residues. V shed 7 bases and J 1 base; nucleotides not matched to a gene: 7. The CDR3: CASNEQGAGNYGYTF. CDR3 DNA sequence: TGTGCCAGCAATGAACAGGGGGCGGGTAACTATGGCTACACCTTC.

This clonotype was observed at least ten times. This chain links TRBV20-1 with TRBJ2-7; 7 positions agree with TRBD2. There are 14 residues in the CDR3. V dropped 3 bases and J dropped 0; count of bases not matched to a gene: 5. Per the germline V gene, CDR1 is DFQATT and CDR2 is SNEGSKA (reference sequence). CDR3 DNA sequence: TGCAGTGCTAGCCCGGGAGGTATCTCCTACGAGCAGTACTTC. It is translated as CSASPGGISYEQYF.

This clonotype has ten or more counts. The J gene is TRBJ2-1, the V gene TRBV12-3 or TRBV12-4; the match to TRBD2 covers 12 bases. V was clipped by 7 bases and J by 4 bases; unmatched bases: 5. The CDR3 consists of 15 residues. CDR3 DNA: TGTGCCAGCACCGGGACTAGCGGGCAATACAATGAGCAGTTCTTC. Residues: CASTGTSGQYNEQFF.

Concerning this clonotype itself: Germline is not matched at one junction end, which may reflect a read error. The chain links TRBV20-1 to TRBJ2-1; TRBD2 matches at 8 bases. The CDR3 contains 16 residues. Per germline, CDR1 DFQATT and CDR2 SNEGSKA (reference sequence). CDR3 DNA sequence: TGCTGTGCTAGAGAGACCTGCACTAGCGGTCGGAATGAGCAGTTCTTC. Protein product: CCARETCTSGRNEQFF.

This clonotype has a count of ten or more. V usage is TRBV29-1 and J usage is TRBJ1-5; D perhaps matches TRBD1 (5 bases). With 7 bases removed from V and 0 bases from J, the gap between germline ends came to 10 bases. This CDR3 has 13 residues. CDR1 SQVTM and CDR2 ANQGSEA come from the germline V gene. The CDR3 sequence is CSAGGDSNQPQHF. In DNA, the CDR3 is TGCAGCGCCGGGGGAGATAGCAATCAGCCCCAGCATTTT.

This clonotype was recorded a few times. The genes are TRBV20-1 and TRBJ2-5; TRBD2 is a possible D gene (6 bases). Trimming cost V 1 base and J 2 bases, with 14 bases left between them. The CDR3 runs to 15 residues. In germline, CDR1 is DFQATT, CDR2 SNEGSKA (reference sequence). CDR3: CSARGGGFSQETQYF. For the CDR3, the DNA is TGCAGTGCTAGAGGGGGAGGATTCTCTCAAGAGACCCAGTACTTC.

This clonotype was observed many times. This chain connects TRBV29-1 to TRBJ2-7; D may be TRBD1 (6 bases). The CDR3 contains 13 residues. The V end was cut by 5 bases, the J end by 0 bases, with 11 bases between. Germline lookup yields CDR1 SQVTM and CDR2 ANQGSEA. The CDR3 DNA is TGCAGCGTTCGGACAGAGAGCTCCTACGAGCAGTACTTC. Its protein is CSVRTESSYEQYF.

At least ten counts were recorded for this clonotype. This sequence joins TRBV10-3 and TRBJ2-7; 8 bases agree with TRBD1. This CDR3 has 16 residues. Losses at the gene ends were 5 bases for V and 4 bases for J; bases not matched to a gene: 13. Germline V lookup: CDR1 ENHRY, CDR2 SYGVKD. This CDR3 is CAISLIPGQAPYEQYF. In DNA, the CDR3 is TGTGCCATCAGTCTAATCCCGGGACAGGCCCCTTACGAGCAGTACTTC.

The chain employs TRBV29-1 and TRBJ2-2; TRBD2 matches 7 bases. Per germline, CDR1 SQVTM and CDR2 ANQGSEA. There are 13 residues in the CDR3. Trimming at V came to 5 bases and at J to 5 bases, leaving 5 bases not matched to a gene. For the CDR3, the DNA is TGCAGCGTTAGGAGCGGGGATACCGGGGAGCTGTTTTTT. This codes for CSVRSGDTGELFF.